The 16 T cell receptor beta chains reported below all come from one sample, sequenced in a study of shared clonotypes between healthy human individuals. Naive CD8 isolation took CD45RO-negative cells positively selected for CCR7 and excluded terminally differentiated effector memory CD45RA+ cells. Assay used: immunoSEQ multiplex PCR; TCRdb lists only in-frame clones, some missing. The profile covers around 2,000,000 clones, with about 93% appearing a single time and under 2% taken by the ten largest. Sequences were obtained from naive CD8+ T cells from PBMCs. These TCRs come from a man aged 18-30 years in good health. Some clones in this sample may be carry-over from other donors' samples.

This CDR3 is CASSTRLADNEQFF. CDR3 DNA: TGTGCCAGTAGTACGAGACTAGCGGACAATGAGCAGTTCTTC. This chain connects TRBV19 to TRBJ2-1; 9 bases agree with TRBD2. Trimming cost V 4 bases and J 5 bases; bases outside gene matches: 3. Germline assignment: CDR1 LNHDA and CDR2 SQIVND (reference sequence). CDR3 length equals 14 residues.

The chain links TRBV9 to TRBJ2-7; 8 bases line up with TRBD2. The CDR3 consists of 14 residues. Losses at the gene ends were 1 base for V and 4 bases for J; bases not matched to a gene: 4. The V gene's germline CDR1 is SGDLS and CDR2 YYNGEE. The CDR3 DNA is TGTGCCAGCAGCGTATATAGCGGGACTTACGAGCAGTACTTC. It codes for CASSVYSGTYEQYF.

This chain connects TRBV5-1 to TRBJ1-1; tentatively, D is TRBD1 (5 bases). CDR3 length equals 15 residues. Germline assignment: CDR1 SGHRS and CDR2 YFSETQ. V gave up 0 bases and J gave up 1 base, with 10 bases separating them. CDR3 protein: CASSLVPTGNTEAFF. As DNA, the CDR3 is TGCGCCAGCAGCTTGGTTCCCACAGGGAACACTGAAGCTTTCTTT.

The J gene is TRBJ2-3, the V gene TRBV5-4; possibly TRBD1 or TRBD2 for D (5 bases each). V lost 3 bases and J 4 bases, leaving 15 bases between the germline ends. Germline CDR1 SGHNT, CDR2 YYREEE (reference sequence). The CDR3 consists of 15 residues. CDR3: CASSWGPRGPDTQYF. DNA for the CDR3: TGTGCCAGCAGCTGGGGACCTAGGGGCCCAGATACGCAGTATTTT.

The chain links TRBV7-2 to TRBJ2-1; TRBD1 or TRBD2 may be the D gene (5 bases each). The V end was cut by 5 bases, the J end by 2 bases, with 16 bases between. The CDR3 extends over 16 amino acids. CDR1 is SGHTA and CDR2 is FQGNSA in the germline V gene. The CDR3 loop is CASSLPLMGAYNEQFF. CDR3 sequence (DNA): TGTGCCAGCAGCCTCCCTCTTATGGGGGCCTACAATGAGCAGTTCTTC.

On this clone: The same CDR3 also results from other DNA sequences found in this sample. This chain joins TRBV15 and TRBJ1-4, with D perhaps matching TRBD1 (5 bases). V gave up 6 bases and J gave up 8 bases, with 7 bases separating them. Germline V gene data show CDR1 as LNHNV and CDR2 as YYDKDF (reference sequence). The CDR3 runs 11 residues. CDR3 nucleotide sequence: TGTGCCACCAGGGCAGGGGAAAAACTGTTTTTT. Translated, it gives CATRAGEKLFF.

The chain is built from TRBV7-9 and TRBJ2-6; the match to TRBD1 covers 9 bases. Germline V gives CDR1 SEHNR, CDR2 FQNEAQ (reference sequence). The CDR3 spans 15 residues. Trimming took 9 bases from V and 4 from J; bases not matched to a gene: 7. The CDR3 nucleotides read TGTGCCAGGGGACAGGGTGACGCGGGGGCCAACGTCCTGACTTTC. Translating it yields CARGQGDAGANVLTF.

This clone has just one count. J is TRBJ2-5 and V is TRBV28; 9 bases agree with TRBD1. The DNA end is a closer match to TRBJ2-7, so the J assignment may be wrong. CDR3 length equals 14 residues. From germline, CDR1 is MDHEN and CDR2 SYDVKM. The chain's CDR3 is CASSLGQGSYEQYF. CDR3 DNA: TGTGCCAGCAGTTTGGGACAGGGCTCCTACGAGCAGTACTTC.

Worth noting for this clone: Distinct nucleotide sequences in the sample also encode this CDR3. This chain joins TRBV6-5 and TRBJ2-1; D possibly corresponds to TRBD2 (6 bases). Germline V gives CDR1 MNHEY, CDR2 SVGAGI. Deletions cut 0 bases from V and 0 bases from J, with 6 bases between. This CDR3 has 15 residues. For the CDR3, the DNA is TGTGCCAGCAGTTACTCGACTAGCTCCTACAATGAGCAGTTCTTC. It is translated as CASSYSTSSYNEQFF.

Worth noting for this clone: This sample includes further DNA sequences coding for the same CDR3. The J gene is TRBJ2-7, the V gene TRBV19; D may match TRBD1 or TRBD2 (5 bases each). In germline, CDR1 is LNHDA, CDR2 SQIVND (reference sequence). CDR3 size: 15 residues. The germline V and J ends were trimmed by 3 bases and 0 bases, with 12 bases remaining between them. CDR3: CASSISPGSSYEQYF. CDR3 bases: TGTGCCAGTAGTATTTCCCCAGGGAGCTCCTACGAGCAGTACTTC.

V and J are TRBV28 and TRBJ1-5; 7 positions match TRBD1. CDR1 is MDHEN, CDR2 SYDVKM, per germline. The trim removed 7 bases at V and 5 bases at J, leaving 5 bases unmatched. The length of the CDR3 is 13 residues. CDR3 residues: CASTRDRYQPQHF. The CDR3 DNA reads as TGTGCCAGCACCCGGGACAGATATCAGCCCCAGCATTTT.

The V gene is TRBV29-1, the J gene TRBJ2-7, with TRBD1 as a possible D gene (6 bases). The ends were cut back, 6 bases at V and 4 bases at J, with 13 bases in the middle. The length of the CDR3 is 12 residues. Germline V gives CDR1 SQVTM, CDR2 ANQGSEA. The CDR3 DNA reads as TGCAGCGTAAAGGGCAGGGGTTACGAGCAGTACTTC. Translated, it gives CSVKGRGYEQYF.

The rearrangement uses TRBV7-9 and TRBJ1-6; D gene uncertain. V lost 5 bases to trimming and J lost 9 bases, with 14 bases between them. The CDR3 has 14 amino acids. The germline CDR1 and CDR2 sequences are SEHNR and FQNEAQ (reference sequence). The CDR3 DNA sequence: TGTGCCAGCAGCCAGACAACGAGGGTTTCACCCCTCCACTTT. This translates into CASSQTTRVSPLHF.

As to this clone: This sample also contains other DNA sequences that code for the same CDR3. The chain recombines TRBV9 with TRBJ1-1; perhaps TRBD1 as D (5 bases). V gave up 4 bases and J gave up 2 bases, with 12 bases separating them. The CDR3 consists of 14 residues. CDR1 and CDR2 (germline): SGDLS, YYNGEE. The DNA of the CDR3 is TGTGCCAGCAGCACAGGCGGGAGTAACACTGAAGCTTTCTTT. Amino acids: CASSTGGSNTEAFF.

The genes are TRBV7-9 and TRBJ2-1, with TRBD2 matching over 8 bases. After removal of 10 bases from V and 8 bases from J, the junction contained 22 bases not matched to a gene. Germline V CDR1 and CDR2: SEHNR, FQNEAQ (reference sequence). This CDR3 region has 17 residues. CDR3 sequence (DNA): TGTGCCATAGCGGGGTCTCGGGCTAGCGGGCAGAACGATGAGCAGTTCTTC. Translating it yields CAIAGSRASGQNDEQFF.

In its sample, this clone was seen once. The genes are TRBV27 and TRBJ2-7; D call uncertain. CDR1 and CDR2 (germline): MNHEY, SMNVEV (reference sequence). V dropped 4 bases and J dropped 3 bases, with 10 bases sitting between them. CDR3 length: 13 amino acids. The CDR3 here is CASSYEFGYEQYF. Here the CDR3 DNA reads TGTGCCAGCAGTTACGAGTTTGGCTACGAGCAGTACTTC.